This TCR beta chain came from a study of early T cells in non-severe SARS-CoV-2 infection. Via MiXCR, TCRdb re-called the 5' RACE reads, giving one row per CDR3 protein. In the table there are more than 65,000 distinct CDR3 sequences, about an eighth of which are singletons. The germline V gene encodes CDR1 MGHRA and CDR2 YSYEKL. V gave up 0 bases and J gave up 4 bases, with 13 bases separating them. CDR3 length equals 15 residues. The study, taken as a whole, reports: Database matching using VDJdb favored anti-spike CD8 responses, with private and CD4 specificities left missing.

Note on this clonotype: Its antigen is as yet unknown.

Here the sequenced sample was whole blood, taken at baseline. The chain combines TRBV4-1 with TRBJ2-7; no firm D call. This clonotype was sampled from an adult who was a healthcare worker with PCR-confirmed SARS-CoV-2 infection or an uninfected control (not recorded which). CDR3 bases: TGCGCCAGCAGCCAAGACCCAACTTTGACTTACGAGCAGTACTTC. Its translation is CASSQDPTLTYEQYF.